The 21 T cell receptor beta chains in this list originate from one sample, sequenced in a study of blood T cell repertoires in COVID-19. Libraries were prepared by immunoSEQ multiplex PCR; TCRdb keeps only in-frame clonotypes and omits some of them. Altogether under 100,000 clones are present, about 88% being singletons, with the ten largest covering approximately 8.9%. Sequences were obtained from peripheral blood. The source of these receptors is a man over 45 with acute or convalescent COVID-19.

The chain couples TRBV4-1 to TRBJ2-5, with TRBD1 as a possible D gene (5 bases). Germline V gene lookup returns CDR1 MGHRA and CDR2 YSYEKL. V shed 4 bases and J shed 5 bases, with 11 bases lying between them. The length of the CDR3 is 13 residues. The DNA of the CDR3 is TGCGCCAGCAGCCGGGGCGGAGTTGAGACCCAGTACTTC. Protein sequence: CASSRGGVETQYF.

The chain couples TRBV5-1 to TRBJ1-2, with 11 positions matching TRBD1. This CDR3 is built from 15 residues. V shed 4 bases, J shed 8 bases, and the junction held 10 bases outside the gene matches. Germline V gene lookup returns CDR1 SGHRS and CDR2 YFSETQ. The CDR3 DNA is TGCGCCAGCAGCGACACCGGGACAGGGGGAAGGGGCTACACCTTC. It is translated as CASSDTGTGGRGYTF. Looking up the rest from reference TRBV5-1 and TRBJ1-2 gives the full variable domain: KAGVTQTPRYLIKTRGQQVTLSCSPISGHRSVSWYQQTPGQGLQFLFEYFSETQRNKGNFPGRFSGRQFSNSRSEMNVSTLELGDSALYLCASSDTGTGGRGYTFGSGTRLTVV.

The V call is TRBV29-1, the J call TRBJ1-5, with D hard to call. CDR3 length: 14 residues. V was cut by 4 bases and J by 4 bases, with 14 bases left in between. Looked up from germline, CDR1 is SQVTM and CDR2 is ANQGSEA. The CDR3 region has the DNA TGCAGCGTTGTCGAGCAGGCGGGAAATCAGCCCCAGCATTTT. This codes for CSVVEQAGNQPQHF.

This clone came up once. CDR3 residues: CSASRGTGKGNEQFF. CDR3 nucleotides: TGCAGTGCTAGTAGGGGGACAGGGAAGGGAAATGAGCAGTTCTTC. V and J are TRBV20-1 and TRBJ2-1; 9 nucleotides align to TRBD1. The CDR3 runs 15 residues. From germline, CDR1 is DFQATT and CDR2 SNEGSKA (reference sequence). J lost 7 bases, V lost 3 bases, and 10 bases had no gene match.

V gene TRBV10-3 combines with J gene TRBJ1-2, with 7 bases lining up with TRBD1. Germline V gene data show CDR1 as ENHRY and CDR2 as SYGVKD. V shed 2 bases and J 5 bases; nucleotides not matched to a gene: 5. This CDR3 spans 14 amino acids. This CDR3 reads CAISEPGTEYGYTF. CDR3 in DNA: TGTGCCATCAGTGAGCCTGGGACAGAGTATGGCTACACCTTC.

J is TRBJ1-4 and V is TRBV19, with 8 bases matching TRBD1. Germline V gene sequence: CDR1 LNHDA, CDR2 SQIVND (reference sequence). J gave up 7 bases and V 6 bases, and 7 bases lay outside the gene matches. This CDR3 region has 14 residues. The CDR3 spells CASRTGVLREKLFF. CDR3 sequence (DNA): TGTGCCAGTAGGACAGGGGTGCTTCGTGAAAAACTGTTTTTT. The full variable domain, its missing parts supplied by reference TRBV19 and TRBJ1-4, is DGGITQSPKYLFRKEGQNVTLSCEQNLNHDAMYWYRQDPGQGLRLIYYSQIVNDFQKGDIAEGYSVSREKKESFPLTVTSAQKNPTAFYLCASRTGVLREKLFFGSGTQLSVL.

The chain recombines TRBV18 with TRBJ2-1, with D tentatively TRBD2 (5 bases). Trimming pared 1 base from V and 8 bases from J, leaving 12 bases between. This CDR3 contains 14 residues. The germline CDR1 and CDR2 sequences are KGHSH and LQKENI. The DNA for the CDR3 is TGTGCCAGCTCACCACGACCCGGGATGGATGAGCAGTTCTTC. Translation: CASSPRPGMDEQFF. Supplemented by reference TRBV18 and TRBJ2-1, the full variable domain reads NAGVMQNPRHLVRRRGQEARLRCSPMKGHSHVYWYRQLPEEGLKFMVYLQKENIIDESGMPKERFSAEFPKEGPSILRIQQVVRGDSAAYFCASSPRPGMDEQFFGPGTRLTVL.

The chain couples TRBV23-1 to TRBJ1-3; a possible D gene is TRBD1 (5 bases). TRBV23-1 is classed as an ORF, of uncertain function. The V gene lost 10 bases and the J gene lost 0 bases, with 16 bases spanning the gap. The CDR3 consists of 15 residues. CDR3 amino acids: CATRTGPISGNTIYF. The CDR3 DNA is TGCGCCACCAGAACAGGTCCTATCTCTGGAAACACCATATATTTT.

This chain links TRBV4-1 with TRBJ2-1, with 7 positions matching TRBD1. The CDR3 spans 15 residues. Trimming at V came to 1 base and at J to 1 base, leaving 1 base not matched to a gene. Germline CDR1 and CDR2: MGHRA and YSYEKL. CDR3 DNA sequence: TGCGCCAGCAGCCAAGGGACAGGATCCTACAATGAGCAGTTCTTC. It is translated as CASSQGTGSYNEQFF.

This clone was seen a handful of times. This sequence joins TRBV7-8 and TRBJ1-1; weak D call: TRBD1 (5 bases). V lost 3 bases to trimming and J lost 6 bases, with 14 bases between them. The CDR3 extends over 14 amino acids. Germline CDR1 reads SGHVS; CDR2 reads FQNEAQ. The CDR3 sequence: CASSFAGRGAEAFF. The DNA for the CDR3 is TGTGCCAGCAGCTTCGCAGGGCGTGGGGCTGAAGCTTTCTTT. The variable domain in full, with the rest retrieved from reference TRBV7-8 and TRBJ1-1, is GAGVSQSPRYKVAKRGQDVALRCDPISGHVSLFWYQQALGQGPEFLTYFQNEAQLDKSGLPSDRFFAERPEGSVSTLKIQRTQQEDSAVYLCASSFAGRGAEAFFGQGTRLTVV.

This clone showed up just once. The V and J genes are TRBV5-1 and TRBJ1-4; TRBD1 matches 9 bases. The CDR3 covers 16 residues. Trimming at V came to 5 bases and at J to 3 bases, leaving 8 bases not matched to a gene. Germline CDR1 reads SGHRS; CDR2 reads YFSETQ. The CDR3 DNA sequence: TGCGCCAGCAGTTGGCGGGACAGGGCATCTAATGAAAAACTGTTTTTT. Translating gives CASSWRDRASNEKLFF. Supplemented by reference TRBV5-1 and TRBJ1-4, the full variable domain reads KAGVTQTPRYLIKTRGQQVTLSCSPISGHRSVSWYQQTPGQGLQFLFEYFSETQRNKGNFPGRFSGRQFSNSRSEMNVSTLELGDSALYLCASSWRDRASNEKLFFGSGTQLSVL.

The chain employs TRBV7-8 and TRBJ1-3; TRBD1 agrees at 7 bases. The V segment lost 5 bases and the J segment 11 bases; nucleotides outside the gene matches: 9. The CDR3 contains 13 residues. Germline values: CDR1 SGHVS, CDR2 FQNEAQ. CDR3 coding DNA: TGTGCCAGCAGCCAGGGGGGACAGTTCGCCATATATTTT. This translates into CASSQGGQFAIYF.

The chain carries TRBV7-2 and TRBJ1-2, with 8 bases lining up with TRBD1. CDR3 length equals 14 residues. Per the germline V gene, CDR1 is SGHTA and CDR2 is FQGNSA. V was pared by 3 bases and J by 7 bases, with 7 bases of the junction left unmatched. CDR3 coding DNA: TGTGCCAGCAGCTTCTTCGGACAGGGTAGTGGCTACACCTTC. It is translated as CASSFFGQGSGYTF.

Only one count was recorded for this clone. The V call is TRBV27, the J call TRBJ1-2, with D tentatively TRBD1 (5 bases). The V gene lost 3 bases and the J gene lost 5 bases, with 10 bases spanning the gap. The CDR3 is 13 amino acids. Germline V gene data show CDR1 as MNHEY and CDR2 as SMNVEV (reference sequence). This CDR3 is CASSFQGSYGYTF. In DNA form, the CDR3 reads TGTGCCAGCAGTTTTCAGGGTAGTTATGGCTACACCTTC.

A single count supports this clone. The rearrangement links TRBV30 to TRBJ1-6; 8 bases fit TRBD1. Unmatched junction bases numbered 7, after V lost 3 bases and J lost 9 bases. The CDR3 is 14 residues long. Germline lookup yields CDR1 GTSNPN and CDR2 SVGIG (reference sequence). The CDR3 DNA sequence: TGTGCCTGGAGCGGACAGGGAGAATTTTCACCCCTCCACTTT. Translated, it gives CAWSGQGEFSPLHF.

The chain combines TRBV3-1 (or the pseudogene TRBV3-2) with TRBJ2-3; 13 bases map to TRBD2. The ends lost 1 base at V and 8 bases at J; junction bases unmatched: 12. CDR1 is LGHDT and CDR2 is YNNKEL in the germline V gene (reference sequence). This CDR3 region has 18 residues. The CDR3 DNA reads as TGTGCCAGCAGCCAAGTGCCCGGACTAGCGGGGGCCCAGTCTACGCAGTATTTT. This codes for CASSQVPGLAGAQSTQYF.

This sequence joins TRBV29-1 and TRBJ2-1; TRBD1 matches 8 bases. Per germline, CDR1 SQVTM and CDR2 ANQGSEA. V lost 4 bases, J lost 3 bases, and 5 bases stayed unmatched. The CDR3 runs to 14 residues. The CDR3 bases are TGCAGCGTTGTTGTTGGACAGGGCTACAATGAGCAGTTCTTC. Translated, it gives CSVVVGQGYNEQFF.

This chain links TRBV11-1 with TRBJ2-5, with a tentative D call TRBD2 (6 bases). CDR3 length: 14 residues. V was clipped by 3 bases and J by 2 bases, with 10 bases between them. Germline assignment: CDR1 SGHAT and CDR2 FQDESV (reference sequence). CDR3 amino acids: CASSFGLQQETQYF. CDR3 DNA sequence: TGTGCCAGCAGCTTTGGACTACAACAAGAGACCCAGTACTTC.

This chain joins TRBV30 and TRBJ1-5; TRBD1 is a possible D gene (6 bases). Germline CDR1 reads GTSNPN; CDR2 reads SVGIG (reference sequence). Trimming took off 4 bases at V and 7 bases at J, with 23 bases between the two ends. CDR3 length: 16 residues. CDR3 in DNA: TGTGCCTGGACTCCCTCAGGGGCAGGTGGACTGCAGCCCCAGCATTTT. Amino acids: CAWTPSGAGGLQPQHF.

V and J are TRBV5-4 and TRBJ1-2; unclear D gene. Trimming took off 0 bases at V and 6 bases at J, with 6 bases between the two ends. In germline, CDR1 is SGHNT, CDR2 YYREEE (reference sequence). This CDR3 spans 12 amino acids. The CDR3 DNA reads as TGTGCCAGCAGCTTGGTCGGGGATGGCTACACCTTC. This codes for CASSLVGDGYTF. Full variable domain (missing parts from reference TRBV5-4 and TRBJ1-2): ETGVTQSPTHLIKTRGQQVTLRCSSQSGHNTVSWYQQALGQGPQFIFQYYREEENGRGNFPPRFSGLQFPNYSSELNVNALELDDSALYLCASSLVGDGYTFGSGTRLTVV.

This clone has just one count. The gene calls are TRBV5-6 and TRBJ2-2; perhaps TRBD2 as D (6 bases). The CDR3 is 15 amino acids. V dropped 2 bases and J dropped 1 base, with 9 bases sitting between them. Germline V gene data show CDR1 as SGHDT and CDR2 as YYEEEE. The chain's CDR3 is CASSFGTQNTGELFF. DNA of the CDR3: TGTGCCAGCAGCTTCGGGACTCAGAACACCGGGGAGCTGTTTTTT.